This is a list of T cell receptor beta chains from one sample in a study of a mutant IDH1 vaccine in newly diagnosed glioma. These receptors lack a known antigen. Sequenced by immunoSEQ multiplex PCR; TCRdb stores in-frame clones only, minus some. The sample shows roughly 43,000 clones, roughly 84% of them seen only once. This material consisted of PBMCs, taken from a glioma patient whose treatment included an IDH1 peptide vaccine. These receptor sequences come from a woman under 30 with glioma. Some clones in this sample may be carry-over from other donors' samples. Both conserved end residues are part of each CDR3. The D gene is left open where the match is weak. Only part of the rows carry a size: once, few, many, or a class if the clone is expanded.

v_call	clone_size	d_call	j_call	cdr3_aa	cdr3_nt
TRBV11-3	.	.	TRBJ2-2	CASSLSTAGELFF	TGTGCCAGCAGCTTGAGTACCGCCGGGGAGCTGTTTTTT
TRBV6-5	.	.	TRBJ1-5	CASGTKHQPQHF	TGTGCCAGCGGGACAAAGCATCAGCCCCAGCATTTT
TRBV6-1	.	TRBD1	TRBJ2-7	CASSEFRDRGRNGEQYF	TGTGCCAGCAGTGAATTCCGGGACAGGGGGCGAAATGGGGAGCAGTACTTC
TRBV11-2	.	TRBD2	TRBJ2-3	CASSFRTSGVSTDTQYF	TGTGCCAGCAGCTTTCGGACTAGCGGGGTTAGCACAGATACGCAGTATTTT
TRBV7-2	.	.	TRBJ1-1	CASSLIALENTEAFF	TGTGCCAGCAGCTTAATCGCGTTGGAGAACACTGAAGCTTTCTTT
TRBV29-1	.	.	TRBJ2-7	CSVEPINGDEQYF	TGCAGCGTTGAACCCATTAACGGGGACGAGCAGTACTTC
TRBV30	.	.	TRBJ2-7	CAWSNPGRLTYYEQYF	TGTGCCTGGAGTAATCCCGGACGGCTCACCTACTACGAGCAGTACTTC
TRBV6-4	.	.	TRBJ1-2	CASSDQTGGGYTF	TGTGCCAGCAGTGATCAAACAGGCGGAGGCTACACCTTC
TRBV19	few	TRBD1	TRBJ1-5	CASSPGQGGYQPQHF	TGTGCCAGTAGTCCAGGACAGGGCGGTTATCAGCCCCAGCATTTT
TRBV2	.	.	TRBJ1-6	CASSESAATISPLHF	TGTGCCAGCAGTGAATCGGCAGCGACAATTTCACCCCTCCACTTT
TRBV9	.	.	TRBJ2-2	CASSLSGTGELFF	TGTGCCAGCAGCTTATCCGGCACCGGGGAGCTGTTTTTT
TRBV27	.	.	TRBJ1-2	CASRPTGIYGYTF	TGTGCCAGCAGGCCTACAGGGATCTATGGCTACACCTTC
TRBV7-2	.	.	TRBJ2-3	CASSLSEYTQYF	TGTGCCAGCAGCTTATCCGAGTATACGCAGTATTTT
TRBV10-1	.	TRBD2	TRBJ2-3	CASSDLSGRETDTQYF	TGCGCCAGCAGTGACCTCAGCGGGAGAGAGACAGATACGCAGTATTTT
TRBV5-1	.	.	TRBJ1-6	CASSPGTGRGNSPLHF	TGCGCCAGCAGCCCAGGAACAGGGAGGGGAAATTCACCCCTCCACTTT
TRBV21-1	.	.	TRBJ1-5	CASSINGADWNNQPQHF	TGTGCCAGCAGCATAAATGGTGCAGACTGGAACAATCAGCCCCAGCATTTT
TRBV27	.	TRBD1	TRBJ1-5	CASSYLAGTGVRYSNQPQHF	TGTGCCAGCAGCTACCTGGCGGGGACAGGGGTCCGTTATAGCAATCAGCCCCAGCATTTT
TRBV7-2	.	TRBD1	TRBJ1-2	CASSGQMTGVYGYTF	TGTGCCAGCAGCGGCCAAATGACAGGGGTCTATGGCTACACCTTC
TRBV6-4	.	TRBD1	TRBJ1-2	CASSDSQGAPVYGYTF	TGTGCCAGCAGTGACTCTCAGGGGGCTCCTGTTTATGGCTACACCTTC
TRBV6-6	.	.	TRBJ1-1	CATGPPNTEAFF	TGTGCCACAGGGCCACCGAACACTGAAGCTTTCTTT
TRBV7-8	once	.	TRBJ2-7	CASSLSLGGGSAYYEQYF	TGTGCCAGCAGCTTATCGCTGGGGGGGGGCAGTGCCTACTACGAGCAGTACTTC
TRBV4-2	.	TRBD1	TRBJ2-7	CASSLLDTLDRGPYEQYF	TGTGCCAGCAGCCTCTTGGACACCTTGGACAGGGGGCCTTACGAGCAGTACTTC
TRBV30	once	.	TRBJ2-3	CACQSRRPSRLDTQYF	TGTGCCTGCCAATCTAGACGGCCCTCAAGGTTGGATACGCAGTATTTT
TRBV21-1	.	.	TRBJ2-7	CASSTFQSYEQYF	TGTGCCAGCAGCACGTTTCAGTCCTACGAGCAGTACTTC
TRBV5-4	once	.	TRBJ2-1	CASSLGLYNEQFF	TGTGCCAGCAGCTTAGGACTGTACAATGAGCAGTTCTTC
TRBV4-1	.	TRBD2	TRBJ2-1	CASSQPLAGGQANEQFF	TGCGCCAGCAGCCAACCCCTAGCGGGGGGGCAAGCAAATGAGCAGTTCTTC
TRBV2	.	TRBD2	TRBJ2-3	CASESGGGTDTQYF	TGTGCCAGTGAAAGCGGGGGGGGCACAGATACGCAGTATTTT
TRBV6-1	.	.	TRBJ2-2	CASTKTGHGELFF	TGTGCCAGCACCAAAACTGGGCACGGGGAGCTGTTTTTT
TRBV6-1	.	.	TRBJ1-5	CASSDREEGVIVGNQPQHF	TGTGCCAGCAGTGACCGGGAGGAAGGGGTCATAGTTGGAAATCAGCCCCAGCATTTT
TRBV20-1	.	.	TRBJ1-2	CSARDGGGYTF	TGCAGTGCTAGAGACGGGGGAGGCTACACCTTC
TRBV4-1	.	TRBD2	TRBJ2-4	CASSPLGASGSKNIQYF	TGCGCCAGCAGCCCCCTGGGTGCTAGCGGGAGCAAAAACATTCAGTACTTC
TRBV4-1	once	.	TRBJ2-3	CASSQVLWGTDTQYF	TGCGCCAGCAGCCAAGTTCTGTGGGGCACAGATACGCAGTATTTT
TRBV9	.	TRBD2	TRBJ2-1	CASSVGTSGNEQFF	TGTGCCAGCAGCGTAGGGACTAGCGGCAATGAGCAGTTCTTC
TRBV29-1	.	TRBD1	TRBJ2-7	CSVERGTGGEQYF	TGCAGCGTTGAAAGGGGGACAGGTGGAGAGCAGTACTTC
TRBV7-3	.	.	TRBJ2-2	CASSSGRPPTGELFF	TGTGCCAGCAGCTCCGGGCGACCTCCAACCGGGGAGCTGTTTTTT
TRBV5-1	few	.	TRBJ1-5	CASKRDGSNQPQHF	TGCGCCAGCAAAAGGGACGGTAGCAATCAGCCCCAGCATTTT
TRBV5-6	.	TRBD1	TRBJ2-7	CASSRQGPYEQYF	TGTGCCAGCAGCAGACAGGGCCCCTACGAGCAGTACTTC
TRBV7-8	.	.	TRBJ2-1	CASSLGLVAEKPYNEQFF	TGTGCCAGCAGCTTAGGGCTAGTAGCCGAAAAACCTTACAATGAGCAGTTCTTC
TRBV7-7	.	.	TRBJ1-1	CASSLRTDSNPPEAFF	TGTGCCAGCAGCCTGAGGACAGACTCAAACCCACCTGAAGCTTTCTTT
TRBV5-5	.	.	TRBJ1-1	CASSPRGGPEAFF	TGTGCCAGCAGCCCCCGGGGAGGACCTGAAGCTTTCTTT